This record looks at one T cell receptor beta chain sequence and its context. The sample belongs to a study of shared clonotypes between healthy human individuals. J was trimmed by 6 bases and V by 6 bases; bases with no gene match: 8. Germline CDR1 is ENHRY and CDR2 is SYGVKD. The CDR3 runs 15 residues. Produced via immunoSEQ multiplex PCR; TCRdb's table is partial and in-frame only. The data contain about 710,000 clones, about three quarters of them singletons. Material for sequencing was memory CD4+ T cells sorted from blood. This sample's subset: CD45RA-negative fraction. The sequence came from a woman in her twenties or thirties in good health. The chain combines TRBV10-3 with TRBJ2-1, with 10 bases that match TRBD2. CDR3 sequence reads: CAISLGVAGGNEQFF. The CDR3 DNA reads TGTGCCATCAGCCTTGGGGTAGCGGGAGGCAATGAGCAGTTCTTC.